A single sample is the source of the 22 T cell receptor beta chains below, sequenced in a study of blood T cells in healthy people across ages. Using a J-beta primer mix together with a sample-barcoded 5' primer, a second PCR was run for roughly 7 to 11 cycles. TCRdb recomputed calls from the 5' RACE reads with MiXCR, one row per CDR3 protein. The sample records roughly 1,500,000 distinct CDR3 sequences, about 32% being singletons. Sequences were obtained from blood. Receptors originate from a woman aged 25 to 39 in good health.

The chain combines TRBV7-9 with TRBJ1-2, with D tentatively TRBD1 (5 bases). V was clipped by 1 base and J by 8 bases, with 11 bases between them. Germline V gene lookup returns CDR1 SEHNR and CDR2 FQNEAQ (reference sequence). The CDR3 has 13 amino acids. The CDR3 sequence is CASSLVGAGGYTF. As DNA, the CDR3 is TGTGCCAGCAGCTTAGTTGGGGCGGGCGGCTACACCTTC.

This sequence joins TRBV5-1 and TRBJ2-5; D not resolved. Germline V gene lookup returns CDR1 SGHRS and CDR2 YFSETQ. The CDR3 spans 13 residues. Trimming took 4 bases from V and 2 from J, leaving 9 bases between them. The CDR3, as DNA: TGCGCCAGCAGCCAGTACATACAAGAGACCCAGTACTTC. Translated, it gives CASSQYIQETQYF. The full variable domain, rest sourced from reference TRBV5-1 and TRBJ2-5, is KAGVTQTPRYLIKTRGQQVTLSCSPISGHRSVSWYQQTPGQGLQFLFEYFSETQRNKGNFPGRFSGRQFSNSRSEMNVSTLELGDSALYLCASSQYIQETQYFGPGTRLLVL.

This clonotype was seen a handful of times. The chain employs TRBV5-4 and TRBJ2-5; D may be TRBD2 (6 bases). Per the germline V gene, CDR1 is SGHNT and CDR2 is YYREEE (reference sequence). This CDR3 comprises 14 residues. Trimming took off 0 bases at V and 8 bases at J, with 14 bases between the two ends. DNA for the CDR3: TGTGCCAGCAGCTTGGATACGGGACTCCCTACCCAGTACTTC. Translating it yields CASSLDTGLPTQYF.

The chain recombines TRBV6-1 with TRBJ1-2; perhaps TRBD1 as D (5 bases). The CDR3 contains 14 residues. Germline V gene data show CDR1 as MNHNS and CDR2 as SASEGT. V shed 4 bases and J shed 5 bases, with 14 bases lying between them. DNA for the CDR3: TGTGCCAGCAGTGCCCCGGGACGGAGATATGGCTACACCTTC. Its protein is CASSAPGRRYGYTF.

The table lists this clonotype with a few counts. J is TRBJ2-7 and V is TRBV3-1, with D maybe TRBD1 (5 bases). The CDR3 has 14 amino acids. CDR1 LGHDT and CDR2 YNNKEL come from the germline V gene (reference sequence). V was cut by 4 bases and J by 7 bases, with 17 bases left in between. The CDR3 loop is CASSRISGQGEQYF. The CDR3 region has the DNA TGTGCCAGCAGCCGAATATCAGGGCAGGGTGAGCAGTACTTC.

This clonotype has a handful of counts. This sequence joins TRBV10-3 and TRBJ1-2; D remains ambiguous. The germline V gene encodes CDR1 ENHRY and CDR2 SYGVKD. Trimming took 7 bases from V and 0 from J, leaving 9 bases between them. The length of the CDR3 is 13 residues. The CDR3 reads CAITTDTNYGYTF. CDR3 nucleotides: TGTGCCATCACCACAGACACTAACTATGGCTACACCTTC.

This clonotype was observed a single time. This chain connects TRBV9 to TRBJ1-2; D is unclear. Trimming removed 3 bases from V and 4 bases from J, with 19 bases in between. The CDR3 runs 16 residues. Germline values: CDR1 SGDLS, CDR2 YYNGEE. In DNA, the CDR3 is TGTGCCAGCAGCGCTGTAGGCCGGGGATTCCTCTATGGCTACACCTTC. Translated: CASSAVGRGFLYGYTF.

V is TRBV10-3 and J is TRBJ2-5; a possible D gene is TRBD2 (5 bases). Germline V gives CDR1 ENHRY, CDR2 SYGVKD. This CDR3 has 16 amino acids. The V and J ends lost 6 bases and 0 bases respectively, with 17 bases between them. For the CDR3, the DNA is TGTGCCATCAGCGAGGGCAGCTCTTGGTACCAAGAGACCCAGTACTTC. Protein sequence: CAISEGSSWYQETQYF.

The V gene is TRBV18, the J gene TRBJ2-5; D is undetermined. The CDR3 spans 12 residues. CDR1 and CDR2 (germline): KGHSH, LQKENI. V shed 3 bases and J shed 7 bases, with 9 bases lying between them. DNA of the CDR3: TGTGCCAGCTCACCCCTCACGGCGACCCAGTACTTC. The encoded protein is CASSPLTATQYF.

With regard to this clonotype: It is likely a read error, because the conserved phenylalanine at the end of the CDR3 is missing. The chain has TRBV7-9 and TRBJ2-1, with 8 bases fitting TRBD1. Looked up from germline, CDR1 is SEHNR and CDR2 is FQNEAQ (reference sequence). The V segment lost 6 bases and the J segment 7 bases; nucleotides outside the gene matches: 11. The CDR3 is 15 residues long. CDR3 loop: CASRTTRTGFNEQFS. For the CDR3, the DNA is TGTGCCAGCAGGACGACGAGGACAGGGTTTAATGAGCAGTTCTCC.

This clonotype showed up just a few times. This chain uses TRBV27 with TRBJ2-5; D might be TRBD1 or TRBD2, each matching 5 bases. CDR3 size: 15 residues. V lost 3 bases and J lost 5, with 16 bases in between. The germline gives CDR1 MNHEY, CDR2 SMNVEV (reference sequence). DNA for the CDR3: TGTGCCAGCAGTTTCGGTGGGCGAGAGGGGGAGACCCAGTACTTC. This sequence encodes CASSFGGREGETQYF.

This chain connects TRBV30 to TRBJ2-7; D possibly corresponds to TRBD1 (5 bases). Germline V lookup: CDR1 GTSNPN, CDR2 SVGIG (reference sequence). CDR3 size: 13 residues. V was trimmed by 1 base and J by 0 bases, leaving 7 bases between them. This CDR3 is CAWSGGSSYEQYF. In nucleotides, the CDR3 is TGTGCCTGGAGTGGGGGCAGCTCCTACGAGCAGTACTTC.

There are a few counts of this clonotype. The chain is built from TRBV15 and TRBJ2-7; 9 bases line up with TRBD2. Germline V CDR1 and CDR2: LNHNV, YYDKDF (reference sequence). V shed 0 bases and J 0 bases; nucleotides not matched to a gene: 12. The CDR3 totals 19 residues. The CDR3: CATSRDLASGVPFSYEQYF. The CDR3 DNA is TGTGCCACCAGCAGAGATTTGGCTAGCGGGGTACCTTTCTCCTACGAGCAGTACTTC.

This clonotype was observed a few times. This chain connects TRBV29-1 to TRBJ2-1; no clear D. The V and J ends lost 1 base and 6 bases respectively, with 7 bases between them. Germline CDR1 and CDR2: SQVTM and ANQGSEA. This CDR3 comprises 12 residues. The CDR3 here is CSVEGDANEQFF. The CDR3 DNA reads TGCAGCGTTGAAGGGGATGCCAATGAGCAGTTCTTC.

V and J are TRBV6-2 or TRBV6-3 and TRBJ1-6; D gene uncertain. This CDR3 region has 17 residues. Between the trimmed V and J ends, which lost 6 bases and 0 bases, there was a span of 15 bases. CDR1 and CDR2 (germline): MNHEY, SVGEGT. The CDR3 reads CASSQTAWSSYNSPLHF. Here the CDR3 DNA reads TGTGCCAGCAGCCAGACCGCGTGGAGCTCCTATAATTCACCCCTCCACTTT.

The chain links TRBV2 to TRBJ2-3, with 9 bases lining up with TRBD1. The germline V gene has CDR1 SNHLY and CDR2 FYNNEI. The CDR3 covers 17 residues. After removal of 0 bases from V and 2 bases from J, the junction contained 6 bases not matched to a gene. The CDR3 coding sequence is TGTGCCAGCAGTGAAGCGTACCGGGACAGGGCCACAGATACGCAGTATTTT. Amino acids: CASSEAYRDRATDTQYF.

This clonotype has at least ten counts. The gene calls are TRBV7-9 and TRBJ2-7; D uncertain. CDR1 is SEHNR, CDR2 FQNEAQ, per germline (reference sequence). The CDR3 covers 12 residues. The V gene lost 4 bases and the J gene lost 7 bases, with 11 bases spanning the gap. The CDR3 reads CASSSIGGEQYF. The CDR3 nucleotides read TGTGCCAGCAGCTCGATTGGTGGGGAGCAGTACTTC.

This clonotype was seen many times. This chain connects TRBV27 to TRBJ2-1; D is possibly TRBD1 (6 bases). Per the germline V gene, CDR1 is MNHEY and CDR2 is SMNVEV (reference sequence). V was shortened by 6 bases and J by 0 bases, with 12 bases between the two germline ends. CDR3 length: 15 amino acids. The CDR3 DNA follows: TGTGCCAGCAGCCCAGGGGTGAGCTCCTACAATGAGCAGTTCTTC. Its protein product is CASSPGVSSYNEQFF.

The table lists this clonotype with a few counts. This chain links TRBV6-6 with TRBJ1-3; D possibly corresponds to TRBD1 (6 bases). The CDR3 contains 14 residues. Germline CDR1 MNHNY, CDR2 SVGAGI (reference sequence). Trimming took 6 bases from V and 0 from J, leaving 9 bases between them. The CDR3 sequence is CASRTDSSGNTIYF. The CDR3 bases are TGTGCCAGCAGAACGGACAGCTCTGGAAACACCATATATTTT.

The chain has TRBV20-1 and TRBJ2-5, with unresolved D. The DNA matches TRBJ2-7 better at its end, which makes the J call doubtful. Germline V gene data show CDR1 as DFQATT and CDR2 as SNEGSKA (reference sequence). CDR3 length equals 12 residues. The CDR3 DNA follows: TGCAGTGCTAGAGTAGTACCCAGCGAGCAGTACTTC. This gives the protein CSARVVPSEQYF.

This chain connects TRBV27 to TRBJ1-1, with TRBD1 as a possible D gene (5 bases). With 0 bases removed from V and 6 bases from J, the gap between germline ends came to 11 bases. Per the germline V gene, CDR1 is MNHEY and CDR2 is SMNVEV (reference sequence). The CDR3 sequence is 14 residues long. The CDR3 reads CASSLSLLGPEAFF. CDR3 nucleotides: TGTGCCAGCAGTTTATCCCTCTTGGGACCTGAAGCTTTCTTT.

The chain combines TRBV10-1 with TRBJ2-5; 8 bases are a match to TRBD1. The better agreement between TRBJ2-7 and the DNA end casts doubt on the J call. The V gene's germline CDR1 is WNHNN and CDR2 SYGVQD (reference sequence). The CDR3 is 15 residues long. CDR3 DNA sequence: TGCGCCAGCAGTGAGGCCGGACAGGGTCGTCTCGAGCAGTACTTC. Protein sequence: CASSEAGQGRLEQYF.